This entry lists 20 T cell receptor beta chains sequenced from one sample in a study of T cells in localized non-small cell lung cancer. Profiled with immunoSEQ multiplex PCR; TCRdb holds only in-frame clones, not every one. This repertoire shows under 150,000 clones, around 90% found once; its top ten account for around 1.7%. Sequenced here: peripheral blood, sampled before any cancer treatment. These receptor sequences come from a female donor over 55 with stage I lung adenocarcinoma.

This chain links TRBV7-2 with TRBJ2-1, with 13 nucleotides matching TRBD2. V was clipped by 3 bases and J by 7 bases; unmatched bases: 6. Germline lookup yields CDR1 SGHTA and CDR2 FQGNSA. The CDR3 is 16 residues long. The CDR3 sequence: CASSLGTSGTGNEQFF. The DNA for the CDR3 is TGTGCCAGCAGCTTGGGGACTAGCGGGACCGGAAATGAGCAGTTCTTC.

The chain couples TRBV10-3 to TRBJ2-5; tentatively, D is TRBD2 (5 bases). V was shortened by 6 bases and J by 1 base, with 12 bases between the two germline ends. This CDR3 region has 14 residues. Per the germline V gene, CDR1 is ENHRY and CDR2 is SYGVKD. CDR3 amino acids: CAIRAASSQETQYF. The DNA for the CDR3 is TGTGCCATCAGGGCGGCTAGCAGCCAAGAGACCCAGTACTTC.

The V call is TRBV10-3, the J call TRBJ2-7; tentative D call: TRBD2 (5 bases). Per germline, CDR1 ENHRY and CDR2 SYGVKD. This CDR3 has 14 amino acids. The germline V and J ends were trimmed by 0 bases and 10 bases, with 16 bases remaining between them. CDR3 sequence: CAISESRADYDQYF. The CDR3 region has the DNA TGTGCCATCAGTGAGTCTAGGGCCGACTATGATCAGTACTTC.

CDR3 sequence reads: CASSYPIGLGAYEQYF. CDR3 nucleotides: TGTGCCAGCAGTTACCCCATAGGACTAGGGGCCTACGAGCAGTACTTC. The chain carries TRBV6-5 and TRBJ2-7; 7 bases are shared with TRBD2. The CDR3 is 16 amino acids. Germline V gene sequence: CDR1 MNHEY, CDR2 SVGAGI. The V and J ends lost 2 bases and 2 bases, in that order; junction bases with no gene match: 9.

This chain links TRBV18 with TRBJ2-3, with 8 positions matching TRBD2. Germline CDR1 reads KGHSH; CDR2 reads LQKENI. The CDR3 covers 16 residues. Trimming removed 2 bases from V and 2 bases from J; junction bases left unmatched: 6. DNA for the CDR3: TGTGCCAGCTCACCAAATAGCGGGACTGCCACAGATACGCAGTATTTT. This codes for CASSPNSGTATDTQYF.

The gene calls are TRBV2 and TRBJ1-4; TRBD1 matches 7 bases. J was trimmed by 3 bases and V by 7 bases; bases with no gene match: 5. In germline, CDR1 is SNHLY, CDR2 FYNNEI. CDR3 length: 14 amino acids. In nucleotides, the CDR3 is TGTGCCAGCAAAAAGACAGGGTCTAATGAAAAACTGTTTTTT. This translates into CASKKTGSNEKLFF. Supplemented by reference TRBV2 and TRBJ1-4, the full variable domain reads EPEVTQTPSHQVTQMGQEVILRCVPISNHLYFYWYRQILGQKVEFLVSFYNNEISEKSEIFDDQFSVERPDGSNFTLKIRSTKLEDSAMYFCASKKTGSNEKLFFGSGTQLSVL.

The chain links TRBV5-1 to TRBJ2-7, with a possible D match to TRBD2 (5 bases). This CDR3 has 13 residues. Germline CDR1 is SGHRS and CDR2 is YFSETQ. V lost 0 bases to trimming and J lost 6 bases, with 10 bases between them. CDR3 DNA sequence: TGCGCCAGCAGCTTGGACGGGGTAACCGAGCAGTACTTC. This sequence encodes CASSLDGVTEQYF.

The chain couples TRBV6-5 to TRBJ1-3, with 9 nucleotides matching TRBD1. With 3 bases clipped from V and 8 bases from J, the junction kept 11 bases outside the gene matches. The CDR3 is 16 residues long. The V gene's germline CDR1 is MNHEY and CDR2 SVGAGI. In DNA, the CDR3 is TGTGCCAGCAGTTATTCCGCTACAGGGGGCCTGGACACCATATATTTT. Translating it yields CASSYSATGGLDTIYF.

This sequence joins TRBV11-2 and TRBJ2-6; 8 nucleotides align to TRBD1. This CDR3 contains 18 residues. Germline V gene sequence: CDR1 SGHAT, CDR2 FQNNGV. Trimming removed 5 bases from V and 2 bases from J; junction bases left unmatched: 11. The CDR3 loop reads CASSKRQGSLTGANVLTF. CDR3 DNA: TGTGCCAGCAGCAAGCGACAGGGGAGCCTTACTGGGGCCAACGTCCTGACTTTC.

The chain combines TRBV2 with TRBJ2-1, with 9 nucleotides matching TRBD2. Germline CDR1 reads SNHLY; CDR2 reads FYNNEI. After removal of 10 bases from V and 0 bases from J, the junction contained 16 bases not matched to a gene. This CDR3 region has 18 residues. CDR3 in DNA: TGTGCCACCGTCGACAGCGGGGCGGGAGGGAGCTCCTACAATGAGCAGTTCTTC. This codes for CATVDSGAGGSSYNEQFF.

The gene calls are TRBV5-5 and TRBJ2-7; D might be TRBD2 (6 bases). The germline gives CDR1 SGHKS, CDR2 YYEKEE (reference sequence). This CDR3 is 14 amino acids long. Trimming left V 2 bases short and J 3 bases short, with 12 bases between. Here the CDR3 reads CASSFSRELYEQYF. The CDR3 region has the DNA TGTGCCAGCAGCTTCAGTCGGGAGCTCTACGAGCAGTACTTC.

J is TRBJ2-3 and V is TRBV2; D ambiguous. The length of the CDR3 is 14 residues. The ends were cut back, 1 base at V and 2 bases at J, with 7 bases in the middle. CDR1 SNHLY and CDR2 FYNNEI come from the germline V gene. CDR3 sequence (DNA): TGTGCCAGCAGTGAAGGTTCAGTCACAGATACGCAGTATTTT. This translates into CASSEGSVTDTQYF.

J is TRBJ2-3 and V is TRBV9, with D possibly being TRBD1 (5 bases). The ends were cut back, 7 bases at V and 4 bases at J, with 16 bases in the middle. The CDR3 loop spans 14 amino acids. Germline lookup yields CDR1 SGDLS and CDR2 YYNGEE. The CDR3 region has the DNA TGTGCCAGCCGACGTGGACAAAGCGCAGATACGCAGTATTTT. It is translated as CASRRGQSADTQYF.

The gene calls are TRBV19 and TRBJ1-5; D ambiguous. This CDR3 is 14 amino acids long. V was cut by 6 bases and J by 11 bases, with 20 bases left in between. Germline values: CDR1 LNHDA, CDR2 SQIVND (reference sequence). In nucleotides, the CDR3 is TGTGCCAGTAGACGTTTGGAGGTCACCGACGCCCAGCATTTT. It is translated as CASRRLEVTDAQHF.

The chain combines TRBV10-1 with TRBJ2-7; perhaps TRBD2 as D (6 bases). Trimming took off 0 bases at V and 5 bases at J, with 14 bases between the two ends. Germline CDR1 is WNHNN and CDR2 is SYGVQD (reference sequence). The CDR3 is 15 residues long. CDR3 DNA: TGCGCCAGCAGTGAGTCATCGGGAGTTATTGACGAGCAGTACTTC. This gives the protein CASSESSGVIDEQYF.

The V gene is TRBV28, the J gene TRBJ1-2; 8 positions agree with TRBD1. Germline lookup yields CDR1 MDHEN and CDR2 SYDVKM. The CDR3 spans 16 residues. V lost 3 bases and J lost 4; bases outside the gene matches: 10. CDR3 sequence: CASSFWEETGAYGYTF. The CDR3 DNA reads as TGTGCCAGCAGTTTTTGGGAGGAGACAGGGGCCTATGGCTACACCTTC.

The chain is built from TRBV11-1 and TRBJ1-3, with unresolved D. Germline assignment: CDR1 SGHAT and CDR2 FQDESV (reference sequence). V was clipped by 7 bases and J by 0 bases, with 4 bases between them. The CDR3 covers 12 residues. The CDR3 is CASTVSGNTIYF. The CDR3 coding sequence is TGTGCCAGCACCGTCTCTGGAAACACCATATATTTT.

The chain couples TRBV28 to TRBJ1-5, with D possibly matching TRBD1 (6 bases). V gave up 7 bases and J gave up 3 bases, with 13 bases separating them. Per germline, CDR1 MDHEN and CDR2 SYDVKM. The CDR3 has 14 amino acids. Here the CDR3 reads CASTLRGLNQPQHF. As DNA, the CDR3 is TGTGCCAGCACTCTCAGGGGACTCAATCAGCCCCAGCATTTT.

V is TRBV5-1 and J is TRBJ2-7; TRBD1 matches 7 bases. From germline, CDR1 is SGHRS and CDR2 YFSETQ. V dropped 0 bases and J dropped 6; count of bases not matched to a gene: 3. The CDR3 extends over 13 amino acids. The chain's CDR3 is CASSLAAGGEQYF. The CDR3 region has the DNA TGCGCCAGCAGCTTGGCCGCAGGGGGCGAGCAGTACTTC.

The J gene is TRBJ2-7, the V gene TRBV6-5, with D unclear. Germline lookup yields CDR1 MNHEY and CDR2 SVGAGI. The CDR3 sequence is 15 residues long. Trimming cost V 8 bases and J 7 bases, with 24 bases left between them. The CDR3 nucleotides read TGTGCCAGCCGAATAAGGATTACGAGCCTACGAGAGCAGTACTTC. Translating it yields CASRIRITSLREQYF.